This entry describes one T cell receptor (beta chain). This clonotype was counted many times. Its specific antigen is unknown. Per-nucleotide qualities are absent, and no much larger clonotype sits a single base away. These data come from a study of Graves' ophthalmopathy and Graves' hyperthyroidism (dated by TCRdb to between 2017 and 2018). Concerning the study at large: Peripheral blood was collected at initial diagnosis, before any treatment. To tell Graves' ophthalmopathy apart from Graves' hyperthyroidism, and to predict which patients would progress to ophthalmopathy, the study relied on TCR beta repertoire signatures. In total, approximately 130 blood samples were TCR-sequenced: roughly 45 ophthalmopathy, some 72 hyperthyroidism and about 17 hyperthyroidism-to-ophthalmopathy patients. A discovery set of 95 to 100 patients (43 ophthalmopathy, just over 55 stable hyperthyroidism) was enrolled to explore V-J signatures distinguishing ophthalmopathy from hyperthyroidism. For independent validation, a separate cohort was made up of 18 hyperthyroidism patients plus 17 patients who later progressed from hyperthyroidism to ophthalmopathy. In more than 5 hyperthyroidism patients, the T-cell repertoire of thyroid tissue was compared with the T-cell repertoire of blood. Following sampling, methimazole starting at 30 mg daily was administered to hyperthyroidism patients, and high-dose intravenous methylprednisolone was administered to ophthalmopathy patients. The roughly 94 discovery patients were randomly split 7:3 into training and test sets. What the authors observed across the whole study: In validation, the model predicted ophthalmopathy progression with less than 71% sensitivity and roughly 78% specificity; some twelve predicted patients were CT-confirmed with GO in a median of approximately six months. Most expanded thyroid clonotypes with frequency above 0.001 were also detected in blood, suggesting blood repertoires may reflect the thyroid immune response. Sample size was not predetermined statistically, and investigators were not blinded to group allocation. The 13-signature model separated ophthalmopathy from stable hyperthyroidism with around 90% sensitivity and just under 84% specificity in cross-validation, and 80%/75% in the test set.

TCR beta CDR3 regions were amplified from RNA transcripts for repertoire sequencing. A first-round RT-PCR used HTBI primers with the Qiagen OneStep RT-PCR kit, followed by a second-round multiplex PCR, size selection and purification. Libraries were sequenced paired-end with 100 bp reads on an Illumina HiSeq2000. Turning to the authors' computational methods: SOAPnuke was used to process the reads, throwing out any read that had adapters, had uncalled bases, had a mean Phred below 15, or lacked an exact constant-primer or identifier match. COPE v1.2.5 was used to merge the high-quality paired reads. Each unique nucleotide sequence was defined as a clonotype, and clonotypes were aligned to IMGT TRB V, D and J references with MiTCR v1.1. Only V-J combinations with frequency above 0.0001 were analysed, covering 99% to 99.2% of repertoires. For each V-J combination, a TCR clonal expansion and chaos score was defined as the ratio of F50 clonal expansion to chaos observed in the TCRdist matrix. Welch's t-statistics and random forest were used to reduce the features to 10 to 15 V-J combinations, which were then used as input to a naive Bayes classifier. The Morisita-Horn index was used to measure how similar the thyroid and blood repertoires were. TCRdb reprocessed the public reads (quality trimming at Q25 with fastp, clone calling with MiXCR) and kept in-frame beta chains. One record per CDR3 amino acid sequence lists the most common genes and DNA. TCRdb assigned the V and J calls; the authors' analysis was not used. The sample has about 400,000 distinct CDR3 sequences on record, approximately 20% of them singletons. The leading ten clones occupy around 1.4% of the sample.

Cut back by 1 base and 3 bases, the V and J ends lie 6 bases apart. CDR1 and CDR2, looked up from the germline V gene (reference sequence), are LNHNV and YYDKDF. Taken from cysteine to phenylalanine, the CDR3 has 13 residues. Kept here is only the CDR3 DNA, which spans 39 bases and is read in frame from base 1. Ophthalmopathy patients had moderately to severely active disease, Clinical Activity Score of at least 3, NOSPECS grade of at least 4, and disease duration under 3 months. Anyone with other autoimmune diseases, uncontrolled infections, pregnancy or lactation was excluded from the study. Diagnosis relied on clinical symptoms, serum thyroxine, TRAb, thyroid ultrasound and orbital computed tomography. PBMCs were isolated from more than 9 ml of fresh peripheral blood by Ficoll-Paque density gradient centrifugation. Total RNA was extracted using Trizol reagent, and RNA quality was checked on an Agilent 2100 Bioanalyzer.

The V gene is TRBV15 and the J gene is TRBJ1-1, with the identity of the D gene unclear. Sequencing used peripheral blood. The receptor was isolated from a woman aged 18-29 years with Graves' ophthalmopathy. Donor details come from another sample of the same person, matched by shared clones. The DNA sequence reads TGTGCCACCAGCAGAGGAGTGGACACTGAAGCTTTCTTT. Its amino acids are CATSRGVDTEAFF.